One and the same sample provided the 8 T cell receptor beta chains below, sequenced in a study of blood T cell repertoires in COVID-19. TCRdb's copy holds only in-frame clones and misses some; the assay was immunoSEQ multiplex PCR. The sample includes roughly 410,000 clones, about 90% of them seen just once. Sequencing used peripheral blood. The receptors derive from a woman aged 60-70 years with COVID-19, enrolled during active disease.

This clone was detected a few times. The chain joins TRBV4-1 to TRBJ1-1; D remains ambiguous. There are 15 residues in the CDR3. Germline CDR1 reads MGHRA; CDR2 reads YSYEKL. Trimming took 4 bases from V and 2 from J, leaving 14 bases between them. The CDR3 DNA reads as TGCGCCAGCAGCCCCCAGTATACAGCCAACACTGAAGCTTTCTTT. Amino acid sequence: CASSPQYTANTEAFF.

The chain recombines TRBV18 with TRBJ1-1, with 7 bases matching TRBD1. The CDR3 length is 16 residues. The J segment lost 0 bases and the V segment lost 3 bases, leaving 7 bases of the junction unmatched. Germline V CDR1 and CDR2: KGHSH, LQKENI. This CDR3 is CASSPAGGTLNTEAFF. The CDR3 region has the DNA TGTGCCAGCTCACCCGCAGGGGGTACCTTGAACACTGAAGCTTTCTTT.

This chain uses TRBV25-1 with TRBJ1-4; 8 nucleotides agree with TRBD1. The CDR3 length is 16 residues. V was pared by 4 bases and J by 2 bases, with 6 bases of the junction left unmatched. Germline V gene sequence: CDR1 MGHDK, CDR2 SYGVNS. CDR3 amino acids: CASSAFSGGTNEKLFF. CDR3 bases: TGTGCCAGCAGTGCCTTCTCAGGGGGCACTAATGAAAAACTGTTTTTT.

The chain joins TRBV3-1 (or the pseudogene TRBV3-2) to TRBJ1-4, with 8 bases fitting TRBD1. The CDR3 is made up of 15 amino acids. Germline V gene sequence: CDR1 LGHDT, CDR2 YNNKEL (reference sequence). The ends lost 2 bases at V and 7 bases at J; junction bases unmatched: 6. The CDR3 bases are TGTGCCAGCAGCCAACGGGACAGGAGGGGTGAAAAACTGTTTTTT. This gives the protein CASSQRDRRGEKLFF.

This chain joins TRBV19 and TRBJ2-3; tentatively, D is TRBD2 (7 bases). Trimming took off 5 bases at V and 1 base at J, with 19 bases between the two ends. Germline CDR1 reads LNHDA; CDR2 reads SQIVND (reference sequence). The CDR3 has 17 residues. This CDR3 is CASSLLGGASGTDTQYF. CDR3 sequence (DNA): TGTGCCAGTAGTCTTTTAGGGGGGGCCTCGGGCACAGATACGCAGTATTTT.

This clone was seen once. The rearrangement uses TRBV19 and TRBJ1-4, with D possibly TRBD1 on 6 matching bases. This CDR3 is 15 amino acids long. V lost 1 base and J lost 8, with 14 bases in between. Germline V gene lookup returns CDR1 LNHDA and CDR2 SQIVND (reference sequence). The chain's CDR3 is CASSIVSRGGEKLFF. The CDR3 DNA reads as TGTGCCAGTAGTATAGTATCCAGGGGCGGAGAAAAACTGTTTTTT.

About this clone itself: In the same sample, other DNA sequences code for this CDR3. The genes are TRBV5-1 and TRBJ2-7; D is unclear. The CDR3 runs 12 residues. V was trimmed by 4 bases and J by 2 bases, leaving 7 bases between them. Germline-derived CDR1 and CDR2 are SGHRS and YFSETQ. CDR3 residues: CASSPPAYEQYF. DNA of the CDR3: TGCGCCAGCAGCCCCCCGGCCTACGAGCAGTACTTC.

In DNA form, the CDR3 reads TGTGCCAGCTCACCAACCGGGACAGGGGTCGGCTCCTACGAGCAGTACTTC. Amino acid sequence: CASSPTGTGVGSYEQYF. The chain uses TRBV18 and TRBJ2-7, with 10 bases identical to TRBD1. V shed 2 bases and J 0 bases; nucleotides not matched to a gene: 7. Germline CDR1 is KGHSH and CDR2 is LQKENI. The CDR3 runs 17 residues.